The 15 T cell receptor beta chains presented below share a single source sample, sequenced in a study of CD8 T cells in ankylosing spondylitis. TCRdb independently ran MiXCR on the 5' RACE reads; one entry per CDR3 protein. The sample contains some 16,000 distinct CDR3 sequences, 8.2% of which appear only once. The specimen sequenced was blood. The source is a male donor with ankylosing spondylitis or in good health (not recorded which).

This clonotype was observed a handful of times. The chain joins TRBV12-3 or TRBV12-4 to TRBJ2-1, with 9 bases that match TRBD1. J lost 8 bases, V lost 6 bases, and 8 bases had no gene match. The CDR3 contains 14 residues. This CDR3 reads CASRGDTGGDEQFF. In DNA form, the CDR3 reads TGTGCCAGCAGGGGTGACACAGGGGGCGATGAGCAGTTCTTC.

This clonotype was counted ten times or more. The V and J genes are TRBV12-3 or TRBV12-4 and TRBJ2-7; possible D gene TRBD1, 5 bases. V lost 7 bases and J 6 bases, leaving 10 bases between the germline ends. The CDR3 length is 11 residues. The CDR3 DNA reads TGTGCCAGCATCCAGGGTTGCGAGCAGTACGTC. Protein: CASIQGCEQYV.

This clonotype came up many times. In nucleotides, the CDR3 is TGTGCCAGCAGCAAAGCTGTCCGGGCGAGCAATCAGCCCCAGCATTTT. Its translation is CASSKAVRASNQPQHF. The genes are TRBV21-1 and TRBJ1-5; TRBD1, as called in the table, went unchecked against the DNA. TRBV21-1 is given as a pseudogene. The length of the CDR3 is 16 residues.

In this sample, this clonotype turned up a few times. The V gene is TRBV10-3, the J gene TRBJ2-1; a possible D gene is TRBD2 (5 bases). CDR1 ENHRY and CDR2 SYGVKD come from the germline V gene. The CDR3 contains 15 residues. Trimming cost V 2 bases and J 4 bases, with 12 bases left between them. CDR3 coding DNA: TGTGCCATCAGTGAGGGACTCCCCCCATACAATGAGCAGTTCTTC. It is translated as CAISEGLPPYNEQFF.

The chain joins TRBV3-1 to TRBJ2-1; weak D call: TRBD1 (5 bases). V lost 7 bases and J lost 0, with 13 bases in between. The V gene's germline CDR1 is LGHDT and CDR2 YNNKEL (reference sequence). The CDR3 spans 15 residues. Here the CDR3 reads CASTAGRNSYNEQFF. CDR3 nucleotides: TGTGCCAGCACCGCAGGGCGGAACTCCTACAATGAGCAGTTCTTC.

In DNA form, the CDR3 reads TGCGCCAGCAGTGAGTTACCAGGGATCAGCAATCAGCCCCAGCATTTT. Protein product: CASSELPGISNQPQHF. V gene TRBV10-2 combines with J gene TRBJ1-5; TRBD1 might be the D (5 bases). The CDR3 has 16 amino acids. V lost 1 base and J lost 1, with 11 bases in between. Germline CDR1 and CDR2: WSHSY and SAAADI.

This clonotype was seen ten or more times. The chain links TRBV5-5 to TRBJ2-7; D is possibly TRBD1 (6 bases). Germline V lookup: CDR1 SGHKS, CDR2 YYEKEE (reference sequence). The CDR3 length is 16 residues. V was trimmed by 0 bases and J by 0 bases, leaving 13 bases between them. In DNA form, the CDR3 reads TGTGCCAGCAGCTTGGAGGCAGGGGAGAGCTCCTACGAGCAGTACTTC. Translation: CASSLEAGESSYEQYF.

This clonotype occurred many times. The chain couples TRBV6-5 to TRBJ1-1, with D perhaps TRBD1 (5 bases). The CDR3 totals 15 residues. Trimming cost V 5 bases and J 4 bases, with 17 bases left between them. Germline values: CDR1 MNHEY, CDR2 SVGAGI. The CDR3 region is CASSEVGGFGTEAFF. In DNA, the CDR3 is TGTGCCAGCAGTGAAGTGGGGGGGTTTGGCACTGAAGCTTTCTTT.

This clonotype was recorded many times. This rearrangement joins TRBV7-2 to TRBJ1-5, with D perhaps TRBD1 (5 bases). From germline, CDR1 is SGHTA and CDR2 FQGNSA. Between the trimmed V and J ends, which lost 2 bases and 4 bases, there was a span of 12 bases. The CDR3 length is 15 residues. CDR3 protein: CASSLRGGNNQPQHF. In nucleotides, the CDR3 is TGTGCCAGCAGCTTAAGGGGCGGGAATAATCAGCCCCAGCATTTT.

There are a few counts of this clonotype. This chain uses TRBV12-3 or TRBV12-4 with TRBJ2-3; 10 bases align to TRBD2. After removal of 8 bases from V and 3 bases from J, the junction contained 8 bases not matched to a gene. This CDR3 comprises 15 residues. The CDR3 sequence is CASGSSGSLTDTQYF. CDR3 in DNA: TGTGCCAGCGGATCTAGCGGGAGTTTGACAGATACGCAGTATTTT.

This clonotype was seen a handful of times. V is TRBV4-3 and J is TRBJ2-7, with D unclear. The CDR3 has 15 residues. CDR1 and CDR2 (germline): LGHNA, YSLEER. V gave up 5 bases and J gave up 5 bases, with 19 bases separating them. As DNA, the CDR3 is TGCGCCAGCAGCTCACGTCGTTTTGCCTTCGACGAGCAGTACTTC. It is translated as CASSSRRFAFDEQYF.

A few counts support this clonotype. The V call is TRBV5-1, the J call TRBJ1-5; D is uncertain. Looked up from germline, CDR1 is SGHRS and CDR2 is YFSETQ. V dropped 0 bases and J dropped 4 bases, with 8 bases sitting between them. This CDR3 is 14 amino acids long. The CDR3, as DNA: TGCGCCAGCAGCTTGGACCCTGGGAATCAGCCCCAGCATTTT. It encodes CASSLDPGNQPQHF.

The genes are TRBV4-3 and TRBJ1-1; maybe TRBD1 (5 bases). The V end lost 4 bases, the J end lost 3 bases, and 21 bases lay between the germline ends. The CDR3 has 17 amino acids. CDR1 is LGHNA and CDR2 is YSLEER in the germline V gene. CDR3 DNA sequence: TGCGCCAGCAGCCTATCAATAGACGCTGAAGGGGACACTGAAGCTTTCTTT. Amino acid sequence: CASSLSIDAEGDTEAFF.

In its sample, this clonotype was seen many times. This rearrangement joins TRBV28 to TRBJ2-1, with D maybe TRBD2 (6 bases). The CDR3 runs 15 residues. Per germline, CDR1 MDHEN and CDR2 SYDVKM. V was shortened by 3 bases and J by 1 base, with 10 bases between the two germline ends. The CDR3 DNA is TGTGCCAGCAGTTTTCTTAGCGGTTCCTACAATGAGCAGTTCTTC. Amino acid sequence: CASSFLSGSYNEQFF. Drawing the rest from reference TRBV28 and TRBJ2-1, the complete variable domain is DVKVTQSSRYLVKRTGEKVFLECVQDMDHENMFWYRQDPGLGLRLIYFSYDVKMKEKGDIPEGYSVSREKKERFSLILESASTNQTSMYLCASSFLSGSYNEQFFGPGTRLTVL.

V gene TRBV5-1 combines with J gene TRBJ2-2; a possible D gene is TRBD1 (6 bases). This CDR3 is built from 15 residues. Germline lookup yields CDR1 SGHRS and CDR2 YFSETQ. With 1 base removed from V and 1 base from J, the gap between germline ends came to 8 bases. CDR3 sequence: CASSLRTVNTGELFF. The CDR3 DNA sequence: TGCGCCAGCAGCTTGAGGACAGTGAACACCGGGGAGCTGTTTTTT.